These T cell receptor beta chains were read from a single sample in a study of blood T cells in healthy people across ages. TCRdb used MiXCR to reprocess the 5' RACE reads, holding one entry per CDR3 protein. The sample yields under 1,100,000 distinct CDR3 sequences, approximately 25% seen once. These sequences were also reported in another study, on T cells of mothers and their children.

The sample consisted of blood. The source of these receptors is a girl aged 2-10 years in good health. CDR3s include the opening cysteine and the closing phenylalanine or tryptophan. The order of the fields is V gene, D gene, clone size, J gene, CDR3 protein, CDR3 DNA. A D gene is named only where the DNA matches it firmly. Only part of the rows carry a size: once, few, many, or a class if the clone is expanded.

TRBV10-3,TRBD2,.,TRBJ2-7,CAISESGGEQYF,TGTGCCATCAGTGAATCGGGGGGCGAGCAGTACTTC
TRBV27,.,few,TRBJ1-5,CASSSLSDQPQHF,TGTGCCAGCAGTTCACTAAGTGATCAGCCCCAGCATTTT
TRBV9,.,once,TRBJ2-3,CASSVGTMADTQYF,TGTGCCAGCAGCGTAGGGACTATGGCAGATACGCAGTATTTT
TRBV20-1,.,.,TRBJ2-1,CSARDHGKNYNEQFF,TGCAGTGCTAGAGATCACGGGAAGAACTACAATGAGCAGTTCTTC
TRBV12-3/TRBV12-4,.,.,TRBJ2-1,CASSPGAPEIGNEQFF,TGTGCCAGCAGTCCCGGGGCCCCGGAGATCGGCAATGAGCAGTTCTTC
TRBV2,TRBD1,few,TRBJ1-5,CASSPGTGENQPQHF,TGTGCCAGCAGTCCCGGGACAGGGGAAAATCAGCCCCAGCATTTT
TRBV29-1,.,few,TRBJ1-1,CSVDSGNTEAFF,TGCAGCGTTGACTCGGGGAACACTGAAGCTTTCTTT
TRBV12-3/TRBV12-4,.,few,TRBJ1-1,CASILDANTEAFF,TGTGCCAGCATCCTGGACGCGAACACTGAAGCTTTCTTT
TRBV3-1,.,few,TRBJ1-2,CASSQEGRAGYTF,TGTGCCAGCAGCCAAGAAGGCAGGGCTGGCTACACCTTC
TRBV20-1,TRBD2,few,TRBJ2-5,CSALYGGAGETQYF,TGCAGTGCCTTGTACGGGGGGGCGGGTGAGACCCAGTACTTC
TRBV12-3/TRBV12-4,.,few,TRBJ1-5,CASSLRAKTGLQPQHF,TGTGCCAGCAGTTTAAGAGCAAAAACAGGGCTTCAGCCCCAGCATTTT
TRBV5-1,.,.,TRBJ2-3,CASSDLGVTDTQYF,TGCGCCAGTAGTGATCTTGGGGTAACAGATACGCAGTATTTT
TRBV6-5,.,.,TRBJ2-7,CASSLVGGDNEQYF,TGCGCCAGCAGTCTCGTTGGGGGGGACAACGAGCAGTACTTC
TRBV5-1,TRBD1,.,TRBJ2-7,CASSEGTGDHEQYF,TGCGCCAGCAGCGAAGGAACAGGGGACCACGAGCAGTACTTC
TRBV10-3,.,.,TRBJ2-1,CAISEKEGSYNEQFF,TGTGCCATCAGTGAAAAAGAGGGGTCCTACAATGAGCAGTTCTTC
TRBV20-1,TRBD2,few,TRBJ2-5,CSAMGGTMEETQYF,TGCAGTGCTATGGGTGGGACTATGGAAGAGACCCAGTACTTC
TRBV20-1,.,.,TRBJ1-1,CSARGGGRGMNTEAFF,TGCAGTGCTAGAGGTGGCGGGCGGGGAATGAACACTGAAGCTTTCTTT
TRBV7-9,.,many,TRBJ2-5,CASSGPQETQYF,TGTGCCAGCTCGGGGCCACAAGAGACCCAGTACTTC
TRBV7-9,.,.,TRBJ2-7,CASSPRDPGVTYEQYF,TGTGCCAGCAGCCCGAGGGATCCGGGGGTTACCTACGAGCAGTACTTC
TRBV23-1,.,.,TRBJ2-5,CASSQGRTRPMGEQYF,TGCGCCAGCAGTCAAGGACGGACACGCCCAATGGGGGAGCAGTACTTC
TRBV2,TRBD2,.,TRBJ2-1,CASLAGEANEQFF,TGTGCCAGTCTAGCGGGAGAGGCCAATGAGCAGTTCTTC
TRBV14,.,few,TRBJ2-1,CASSQSLSGGKQFF,TGTGCCAGCAGCCAAAGTCTCTCTGGCGGAAAGCAGTTCTTC
TRBV7-9,.,few,TRBJ2-1,CASSSSSVGTYDEQFF,TGTGCCAGCAGCTCCTCTAGCGTTGGGACCTACGATGAGCAGTTCTTC
TRBV5-1,.,.,TRBJ1-1,CASSLDGSLNTEAFF,TGCGCCAGCAGCTTGGATGGCAGCTTGAACACTGAAGCTTTCTTT
TRBV29-1,TRBD2,few,TRBJ2-1,CSVVSFVGGGDEQFF,TGCAGCGTTGTAAGTTTCGTGGGCGGGGGAGATGAGCAGTTCTTC
TRBV7-3,.,.,TRBJ2-1,CASRGGASNEQFF,TGTGCCAGCAGGGGCGGGGCCTCCAATGAGCAGTTCTTC
TRBV5-1,.,.,TRBJ2-3,CATTAEGADTQYF,TGCGCCACCACAGCAGAGGGGGCAGATACGCAGTATTTT
TRBV24-1,.,.,TRBJ2-2,CATSDLGPRMGGELFF,TGTGCCACCAGTGATTTGGGGCCACGAATGGGCGGGGAGCTGTTTTTT
TRBV5-6,.,few,TRBJ1-2,CASSYGAGNYGYTF,TGTGCCAGCAGCTACGGGGCAGGTAACTATGGCTACACCTTC
TRBV5-5,.,few,TRBJ2-1,CASRLMTYNEQFF,TGTGCCAGCAGACTAATGACCTACAATGAGCAGTTCTTC
TRBV12-3/TRBV12-4,.,.,TRBJ2-4,CASSPSSLAKNIQYF,TGTGCCAGCAGCCCTAGTTCTTTAGCCAAAAACATTCAGTACTTC
TRBV10-3,.,.,TRBJ2-1,CAINGGNEQFF,TGTGCCATCAATGGAGGGAATGAGCAGTTCTTC
TRBV6-1,.,.,TRBJ2-1,CASGGKLDLIGNEQFF,TGTGCCAGCGGGGGGAAGTTGGACCTCATCGGCAATGAGCAGTTCTTC
TRBV7-2,TRBD2,.,TRBJ2-5,CASSPDGGAWETQYF,TGTGCCAGCAGCCCGGACGGGGGGGCCTGGGAGACCCAGTACTTC
TRBV3-1,.,few,TRBJ1-5,CASSQDVYQPQHF,TGTGCCAGCAGCCAAGACGTCTATCAGCCCCAGCATTTT
TRBV29-1,.,.,TRBJ2-3,CSVRSRGVGTQYF,TGCAGCGTTCGCTCCCGCGGGGTTGGTACGCAGTATTTT
TRBV3-1,TRBD2,few,TRBJ2-4,CASSQTGTSGPQNIQYF,TGTGCCAGCAGCCAGACAGGGACTAGCGGGCCTCAAAACATTCAGTACTTC
TRBV29-1,.,.,TRBJ2-3,CGVEGVEGADTQYF,TGCGGCGTTGAAGGGGTGGAAGGGGCAGATACGCAGTATTTT
TRBV9,.,few,TRBJ1-1,CASSVARGTEAFF,TGTGCCAGCAGCGTAGCGAGGGGGACTGAAGCTTTCTTT
TRBV5-1,.,.,TRBJ2-7,CASGKGLDEQYF,TGCGCCAGCGGGAAGGGGCTCGACGAGCAGTACTTC
TRBV20-1,.,few,TRBJ2-5,CSAKWVGGVLEETQYF,TGCAGTGCTAAGTGGGTGGGGGGTGTTTTGGAAGAGACCCAGTACTTC
TRBV29-1,TRBD1,.,TRBJ2-5,CSVRTGAGETQYF,TGCAGCGTCCGGACAGGGGCGGGGGAGACCCAGTACTTC